What follows describes a single T cell receptor (beta chain). This sample is part of a study of blood T cell repertoires in COVID-19. Overall study context: PBMCs, B-cell-depleted T cells, or T cells were the source of the cDNA or gDNA that made up the material.

Trimming removed 3 bases from V and 0 bases from J, with 9 bases in between. CDR3 length: 14 amino acids. Germline V gene sequence: CDR1 MNHNS, CDR2 SASEGT. The data were produced by immunoSEQ multiplex PCR, yet TCRdb's version contains in-frame clones alone and is incomplete. The top ten clones hold 3.4% of a sample with 230,000 or so clones, about 80% of them seen once. Sequenced material: PBMCs or T cells enriched from blood (not recorded which). This receptor was taken from a man aged 45-60 years who had recovered from COVID-19. The chain combines TRBV6-1 with TRBJ2-7; D perhaps matches TRBD1 (6 bases). The CDR3 nucleotides read TGTGCCAGCAGTGATACAGGGAACTCCTACGAGCAGTACTTC. Protein: CASSDTGNSYEQYF.